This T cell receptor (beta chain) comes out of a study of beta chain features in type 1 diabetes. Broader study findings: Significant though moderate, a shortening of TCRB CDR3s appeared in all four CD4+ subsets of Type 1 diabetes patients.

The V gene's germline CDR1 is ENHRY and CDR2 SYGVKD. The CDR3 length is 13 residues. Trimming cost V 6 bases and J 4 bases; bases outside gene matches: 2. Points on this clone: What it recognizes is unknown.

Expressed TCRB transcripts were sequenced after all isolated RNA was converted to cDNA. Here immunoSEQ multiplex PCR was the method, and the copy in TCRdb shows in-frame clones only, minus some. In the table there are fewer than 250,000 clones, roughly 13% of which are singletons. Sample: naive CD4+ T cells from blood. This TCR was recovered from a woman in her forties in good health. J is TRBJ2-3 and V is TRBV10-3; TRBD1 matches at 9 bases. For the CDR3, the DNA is TGTGCCATCAGGGGACAGGGCCCAGATACGCAGTATTTT. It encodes CAIRGQGPDTQYF.